The next 20 T cell receptor beta chains were all read from a single sample in a study of vaccination and CD4 T cells after COVID-19. Oncomine TCR Beta short-read sequencing was applied to DNA from cultured CD4+ T cells. MiXCR was run by TCRdb on the PCR reads, yielding one entry per CDR3 protein. Of 15,000 to 20,000 distinct CDR3 sequences listed, 44% are singletons. Treatment defined: 10-day PBMC culture with coronavirus spike peptide pools or control peptides (ViraFEST assay). The antigens for these receptors are not known. Sequenced sample: CD4+ T cells from blood, cultured in vitro. All receptors come from a human donor who had recovered from COVID-19.

The chain combines TRBV10-3 with TRBJ1-3; a possible D gene is TRBD1 (5 bases). V gave up 8 bases and J gave up 0 bases, with 17 bases separating them. This CDR3 is built from 16 residues. The germline CDR1 and CDR2 sequences are ENHRY and SYGVKD. The DNA of the CDR3 is TGTGCCATCGGGGACGCTGGACGGAGCTCTGGAAACACCATATATTTT. Translating gives CAIGDAGRSSGNTIYF.

This clonotype was counted a few times. The chain recombines TRBV20-1 with TRBJ1-6; D might be TRBD1 (6 bases). Trimming shortened V by 0 bases and J by 9 bases, and 15 bases separated the two germline ends. CDR1 and CDR2 from the germline V gene are DFQATT and SNEGSKA (reference sequence). This CDR3 has 15 residues. For the CDR3, the DNA is TGCAGTGCTAGAGATCGGGACACTTGGGCTTCACCCCTCCACTTT. Its protein product is CSARDRDTWASPLHF.

This chain joins TRBV20-1 and TRBJ1-4; no firm D call. The CDR3 has 14 amino acids. The germline gives CDR1 DFQATT, CDR2 SNEGSKA (reference sequence). V gave up 4 bases and J gave up 7 bases, with 16 bases separating them. CDR3 protein: CSATTAGSSEKLFF. DNA for the CDR3: TGCAGTGCTACCACGGCGGGGAGTAGTGAAAAACTGTTTTTT.

The V call is TRBV30, the J call TRBJ1-4, with D tentatively TRBD1 (5 bases). Per the germline V gene, CDR1 is GTSNPN and CDR2 is SVGIG (reference sequence). This CDR3 has 13 amino acids. The V and J ends lost 3 bases and 7 bases respectively, with 12 bases between them. CDR3 coding DNA: TGTGCCTGGAGCAGGGTCTTCGCTGAAAAACTGTTTTTT. Protein sequence: CAWSRVFAEKLFF.

CDR3 residues: CASSKLGGYEQYF. The CDR3 nucleotides are TGTGCCAGCAGCAAACTTGGCGGCTACGAGCAGTACTTC. The chain combines TRBV6-1 with TRBJ2-7, with D hard to call. CDR1 MNHNS and CDR2 SASEGT come from the germline V gene. Trimming removed 6 bases from V and 3 bases from J, with 12 bases in between. The CDR3 is 13 amino acids.

DNA for the CDR3: TGTGCCAGCAGCTTATATTCCCGGGAAGGAAACACCATATATTTT. Translated, it gives CASSLYSREGNTIYF. The V and J genes are TRBV7-9 and TRBJ1-3; D is undetermined. The CDR3 length is 15 residues. V was trimmed by 2 bases and J by 4 bases, leaving 12 bases between them. Germline-derived CDR1 and CDR2 are SEHNR and FQNEAQ (reference sequence).

This clonotype has a handful of counts. The rearrangement uses TRBV20-1 and TRBJ1-6; D gene ambiguous. The V and J ends lost 3 bases and 0 bases respectively, with 6 bases between them. CDR3 length: 14 residues. CDR1 DFQATT and CDR2 SNEGSKA come from the germline V gene (reference sequence). The CDR3 region is CSARESSYNSPLHF. The CDR3 DNA reads as TGCAGTGCTAGGGAGAGCTCCTATAATTCACCCCTCCACTTT.

V and J are TRBV5-1 and TRBJ2-7; TRBD1 might be the D (6 bases). The CDR3 contains 14 residues. Trimming removed 4 bases at V and 2 bases at J, with 13 bases between. Per the germline V gene, CDR1 is SGHRS and CDR2 is YFSETQ. This CDR3 reads CASSKSQGPYEQYF. The CDR3 DNA is TGCGCCAGCAGCAAGTCACAGGGCCCCTACGAGCAGTACTTC. The full variable domain, in which reference TRBV5-1 and TRBJ2-7 provide the parts outside the CDR3, is KAGVTQTPRYLIKTRGQQVTLSCSPISGHRSVSWYQQTPGQGLQFLFEYFSETQRNKGNFPGRFSGRQFSNSRSEMNVSTLELGDSALYLCASSKSQGPYEQYFGPGTRLTVT.

This chain joins TRBV21-1 and TRBJ2-7; no DNA check was done on the table's D call, TRBD2. TRBV21-1 is an annotated pseudogene. The CDR3 has 16 amino acids. The CDR3 sequence is CASSIRTSGPAYEQYF. DNA for the CDR3: TGTGCCAGCAGCATACGGACTAGCGGGCCCGCCTACGAGCAGTACTTC.

The chain uses TRBV20-1 and TRBJ1-2; D gene uncertain. The V end was cut by 6 bases, the J end by 6 bases, with 17 bases between. The CDR3 covers 13 residues. CDR1 and CDR2 from the germline V gene are DFQATT and SNEGSKA (reference sequence). The CDR3 DNA reads as TGCAGTGCCCAAATGGGTCGAAAGCATGGCTACACCTTC. Its translation: CSAQMGRKHGYTF.

CDR3 sequence: CASSLTGGGNQETQYF. The CDR3 DNA reads TGTGCCAGCAGTCTGACTGGCGGGGGGAACCAAGAGACCCAGTACTTC. The gene calls are TRBV27 and TRBJ2-5; TRBD2 aligns across 8 bases. J was trimmed by 0 bases and V by 5 bases; bases with no gene match: 8. The germline V gene has CDR1 MNHEY and CDR2 SMNVEV (reference sequence). This CDR3 region has 16 residues.

This clonotype was seen a single time. CDR3 sequence (DNA): TGTGCCAGCAGCTTATCGGTGTCTGAGCAGTTCTTC. Translated: CASSLSVSEQFF. The chain links TRBV7-2 to TRBJ2-1; D remains ambiguous. CDR1 and CDR2 (germline): SGHTA, FQGNSA. Trimming cost V 2 bases and J 9 bases, with 8 bases left between them. CDR3 length: 12 amino acids. Complete variable domain (other parts from reference TRBV7-2 and TRBJ2-1): GAGVSQSPSNKVTEKGKDVELRCDPISGHTALYWYRQSLGQGLEFLIYFQGNSAPDKSGLPSDRFSAERTGGSVSTLTIQRTQQEDSAVYLCASSLSVSEQFFGPGTRLTVL.

The rearrangement uses TRBV7-3 and TRBJ2-3; 8 bases map to TRBD1. The CDR3 is made up of 14 amino acids. V shed 5 bases, J shed 6 bases, and the junction held 7 bases outside the gene matches. From germline, CDR1 is SGHTA and CDR2 FQGTGA. The DNA of the CDR3 is TGTGCCAGCAGCCCGTGGGACAGGTCCGATACGCAGTATTTT. Encoded protein: CASSPWDRSDTQYF.

The CDR3 sequence is CSARSARTTSRETQYF. For the CDR3, the DNA is TGCAGTGCTAGATCGGCACGGACTACGTCTAGAGAGACCCAGTACTTC. This chain connects TRBV20-1 to TRBJ2-5, with D possibly being TRBD2 (6 bases). Germline assignment: CDR1 DFQATT and CDR2 SNEGSKA (reference sequence). The CDR3 contains 16 residues. V was pared by 2 bases and J by 4 bases, with 20 bases between.

This chain uses TRBV5-4 with TRBJ1-2; a possible D gene is TRBD1 (6 bases). Per germline, CDR1 SGHNT and CDR2 YYREEE (reference sequence). V was pared by 4 bases and J by 4 bases, with 11 bases between. This CDR3 spans 13 amino acids. CDR3 protein: CASSLDRFYGYTF. The CDR3 nucleotides are TGTGCCAGCAGCCTGGACAGATTCTATGGCTACACCTTC.

The chain has TRBV19 and TRBJ1-5; TRBD1 is a possible D gene (5 bases). Germline assignment: CDR1 LNHDA and CDR2 SQIVND (reference sequence). The CDR3 extends over 17 amino acids. The V end was cut by 4 bases, the J end by 1 base, with 17 bases between. In DNA form, the CDR3 reads TGTGCCAGTAGTACAGGGACCGGGTACCACAGCAATCAGCCCCAGCATTTT. Its translation is CASSTGTGYHSNQPQHF.

This rearrangement joins TRBV9 to TRBJ2-3, with a possible D match to TRBD2 (6 bases). This CDR3 region has 15 residues. V was shortened by 0 bases and J by 1 base, with 9 bases between the two germline ends. Germline lookup yields CDR1 SGDLS and CDR2 YYNGEE. CDR3 DNA sequence: TGTGCCAGCAGCGTAGTGGAGGGACGCACAGATACGCAGTATTTT. This codes for CASSVVEGRTDTQYF.

The chain recombines TRBV15 with TRBJ2-7; D possibly corresponds to TRBD2 (5 bases). Germline V lookup: CDR1 LNHNV, CDR2 YYDKDF (reference sequence). Trimming removed 0 bases at V and 4 bases at J, with 10 bases between. The CDR3 covers 14 residues. Here the CDR3 reads CATSREGGSYEQYF. The CDR3 coding sequence is TGTGCCACCAGCAGAGAGGGTGGGAGTTACGAGCAGTACTTC.

This clonotype was observed a handful of times. The J gene is TRBJ1-5, the V gene TRBV2; 7 nucleotides align to TRBD1. The CDR3 consists of 16 residues. V shed 1 base and J 3 bases; nucleotides not matched to a gene: 6. Germline V gives CDR1 SNHLY, CDR2 FYNNEI. Here the CDR3 reads CASSEGAGGYNQPQHF. Here the CDR3 DNA reads TGTGCCAGCAGTGAAGGGGCAGGGGGTTACAATCAGCCCCAGCATTTT.

This clonotype was seen more than once but under ten times. The chain has TRBV7-3 and TRBJ2-1, with TRBD2 matching 13 bases. CDR1 and CDR2 (germline): SGHTA, FQGTGA. J was trimmed by 6 bases and V by 1 base; bases with no gene match: 6. This CDR3 has 17 amino acids. The chain's CDR3 is CASSLIPTSGRSNEQFF. The CDR3 nucleotides are TGTGCCAGCAGCTTAATCCCGACTAGCGGGAGGTCCAATGAGCAGTTCTTC.